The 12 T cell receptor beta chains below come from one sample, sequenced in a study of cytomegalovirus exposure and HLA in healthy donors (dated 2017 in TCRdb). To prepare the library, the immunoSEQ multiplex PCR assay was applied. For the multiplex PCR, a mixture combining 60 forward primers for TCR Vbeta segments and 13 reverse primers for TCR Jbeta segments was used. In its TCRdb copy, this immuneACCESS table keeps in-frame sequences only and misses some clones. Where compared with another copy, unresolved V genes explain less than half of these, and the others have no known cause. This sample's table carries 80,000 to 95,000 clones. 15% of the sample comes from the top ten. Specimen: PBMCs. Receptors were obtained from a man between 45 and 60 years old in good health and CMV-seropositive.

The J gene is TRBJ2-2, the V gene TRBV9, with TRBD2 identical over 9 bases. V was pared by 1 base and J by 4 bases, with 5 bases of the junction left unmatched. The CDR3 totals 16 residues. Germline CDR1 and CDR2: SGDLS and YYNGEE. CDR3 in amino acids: CASSVIAGVITGELFF. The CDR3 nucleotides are TGTGCCAGCAGCGTAATAGCGGGAGTAATCACCGGGGAGCTGTTTTTT. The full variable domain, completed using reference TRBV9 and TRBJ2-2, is DSGVTQTPKHLITATGQRVTLRCSPRSGDLSVYWYQQSLDQGLQFLIQYYNGEERAKGNILERFSAQQFPDLHSELNLSSLELGDSALYFCASSVIAGVITGELFFGEGSRLTVL.

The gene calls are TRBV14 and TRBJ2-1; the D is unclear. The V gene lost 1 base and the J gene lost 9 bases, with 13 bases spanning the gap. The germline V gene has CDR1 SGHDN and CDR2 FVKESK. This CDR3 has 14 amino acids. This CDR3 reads CASSQVSRLGEQFF. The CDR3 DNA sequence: TGTGCCAGCAGCCAAGTTAGCCGACTGGGTGAGCAGTTCTTC.

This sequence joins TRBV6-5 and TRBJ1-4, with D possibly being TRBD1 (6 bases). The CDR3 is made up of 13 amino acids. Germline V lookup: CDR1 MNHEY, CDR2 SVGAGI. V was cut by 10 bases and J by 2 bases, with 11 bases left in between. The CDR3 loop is CATSGATNEKLFF. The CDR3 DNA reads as TGTGCCACCTCAGGGGCTACTAATGAAAAACTGTTTTTT.

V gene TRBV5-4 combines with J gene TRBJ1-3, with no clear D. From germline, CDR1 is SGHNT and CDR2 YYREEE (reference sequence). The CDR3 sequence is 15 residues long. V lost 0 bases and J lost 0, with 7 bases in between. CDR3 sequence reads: CASSLAGISGNTIYF. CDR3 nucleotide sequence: TGTGCCAGCAGCTTGGCGGGGATCTCTGGAAACACCATATATTTT.

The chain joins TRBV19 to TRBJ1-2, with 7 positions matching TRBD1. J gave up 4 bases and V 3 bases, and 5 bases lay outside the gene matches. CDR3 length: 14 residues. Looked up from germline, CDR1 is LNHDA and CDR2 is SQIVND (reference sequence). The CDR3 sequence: CASSIPQGGYGYTF. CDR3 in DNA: TGTGCCAGTAGTATTCCCCAGGGGGGCTATGGCTACACCTTC.

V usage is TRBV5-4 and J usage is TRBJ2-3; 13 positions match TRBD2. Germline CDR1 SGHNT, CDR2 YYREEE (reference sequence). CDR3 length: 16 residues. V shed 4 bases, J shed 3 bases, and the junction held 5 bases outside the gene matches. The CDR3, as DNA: TGTGCCAGCAGCGGGCGACTAGCGGGAGGAACAGATACGCAGTATTTT. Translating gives CASSGRLAGGTDTQYF.

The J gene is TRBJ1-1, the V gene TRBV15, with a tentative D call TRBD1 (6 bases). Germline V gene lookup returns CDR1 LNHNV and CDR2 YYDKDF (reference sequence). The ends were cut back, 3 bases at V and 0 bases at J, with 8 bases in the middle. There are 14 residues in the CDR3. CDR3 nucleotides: TGTGCCACCAGCAGGGGACAAATGAACACTGAAGCTTTCTTT. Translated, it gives CATSRGQMNTEAFF. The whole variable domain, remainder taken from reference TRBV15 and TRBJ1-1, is DAMVIQNPRYQVTQFGKPVTLSCSQTLNHNVMYWYQQKSSQAPKLLFHYYDKDFNNEADTPDNFQSRRPNTSFCFLDIRSPGLGDTAMYLCATSRGQMNTEAFFGQGTRLTVV.

CDR3 DNA: TGTGCCAGCAGTTTTACAGGGGGCGGCTATGGCTACACCTTC. Its protein is CASSFTGGGYGYTF. This chain links TRBV27 with TRBJ1-2, with TRBD1 identical over 9 bases. This CDR3 contains 14 residues. Trimming removed 3 bases from V and 4 bases from J; junction bases left unmatched: 3. Looked up from germline, CDR1 is MNHEY and CDR2 is SMNVEV (reference sequence).

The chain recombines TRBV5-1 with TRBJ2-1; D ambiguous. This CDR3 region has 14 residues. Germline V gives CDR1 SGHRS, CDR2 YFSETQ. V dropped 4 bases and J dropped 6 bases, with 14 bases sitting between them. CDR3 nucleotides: TGCGCCAGCAGCGGTCGCTTGCGGAGCAATGAGCAGTTCTTC. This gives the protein CASSGRLRSNEQFF.

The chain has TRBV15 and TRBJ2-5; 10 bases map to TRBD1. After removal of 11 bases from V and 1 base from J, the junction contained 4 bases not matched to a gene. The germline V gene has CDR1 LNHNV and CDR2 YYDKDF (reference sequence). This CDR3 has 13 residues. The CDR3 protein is CASRDRGQETQYF. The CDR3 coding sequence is TGTGCCTCCCGGGACAGGGGCCAAGAGACCCAGTACTTC.

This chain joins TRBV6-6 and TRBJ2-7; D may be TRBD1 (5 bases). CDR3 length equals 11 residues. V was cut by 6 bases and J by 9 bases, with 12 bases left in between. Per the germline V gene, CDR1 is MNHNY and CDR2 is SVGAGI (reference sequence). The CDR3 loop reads CASRDQGVQYV. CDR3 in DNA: TGTGCCAGCAGGGACCAGGGCGTGCAGTACGTC.

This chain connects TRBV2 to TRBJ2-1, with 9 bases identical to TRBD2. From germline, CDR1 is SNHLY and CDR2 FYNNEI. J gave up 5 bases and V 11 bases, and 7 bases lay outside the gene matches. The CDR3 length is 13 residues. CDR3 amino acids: CAGGRASDNEQFF. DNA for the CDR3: TGTGCCGGCGGGAGGGCGTCCGACAATGAGCAGTTCTTC.